The clone carrying this T cell receptor beta chain was observed a few times. Its target is unknown. TCRdb recomputed calls from the reads with MiXCR, one row per CDR3 protein. Of some 250,000 distinct CDR3 sequences listed, 9.1% are singletons. The sample comes from a study of T cell repertoires in cytomegalovirus infection. Study as a whole: Signatures in public TCR beta sequences pointed to both CMV infection and matching HLA type.

Study observations and caveats: Totalled public TCR beta family frequency picked out people who carried CMV plus the relevant HLA. Ex vivo responses were dominated by HLA-C-restricted CMV-specific TCR beta clonotypes.

The ends were cut back, 0 bases at V and 2 bases at J, with 9 bases in the middle. Germline V gene lookup returns CDR1 SGHTA and CDR2 FQGNSA. The CDR3 totals 15 residues. The TCR originated in a human donor in good health (CMV status not recorded). Some clones in this sample may be carry-over from other donors' samples. The source material was PBMCs. The chain employs TRBV7-2 and TRBJ2-3, with TRBD2 as a possible D gene (6 bases). DNA for the CDR3: TGTGCCAGCAGCTTAGCAGCGGGCCCCACAGATACGCAGTATTTT. It yields the protein CASSLAAGPTDTQYF.